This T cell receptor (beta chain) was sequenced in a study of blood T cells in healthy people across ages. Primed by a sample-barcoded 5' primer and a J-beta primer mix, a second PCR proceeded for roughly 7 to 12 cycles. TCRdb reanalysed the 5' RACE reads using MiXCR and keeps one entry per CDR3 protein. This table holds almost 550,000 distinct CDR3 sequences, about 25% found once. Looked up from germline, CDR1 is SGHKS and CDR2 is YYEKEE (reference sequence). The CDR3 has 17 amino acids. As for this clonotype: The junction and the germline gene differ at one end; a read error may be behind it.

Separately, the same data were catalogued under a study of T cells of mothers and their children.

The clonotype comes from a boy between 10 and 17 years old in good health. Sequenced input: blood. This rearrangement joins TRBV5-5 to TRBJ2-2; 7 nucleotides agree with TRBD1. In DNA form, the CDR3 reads TGTGCCAGCAGTTTGGAAGGGGGCCGGCTGGACACCGGGGAGCTGTTTTTT. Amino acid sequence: CASSLEGGRLDTGELFF.